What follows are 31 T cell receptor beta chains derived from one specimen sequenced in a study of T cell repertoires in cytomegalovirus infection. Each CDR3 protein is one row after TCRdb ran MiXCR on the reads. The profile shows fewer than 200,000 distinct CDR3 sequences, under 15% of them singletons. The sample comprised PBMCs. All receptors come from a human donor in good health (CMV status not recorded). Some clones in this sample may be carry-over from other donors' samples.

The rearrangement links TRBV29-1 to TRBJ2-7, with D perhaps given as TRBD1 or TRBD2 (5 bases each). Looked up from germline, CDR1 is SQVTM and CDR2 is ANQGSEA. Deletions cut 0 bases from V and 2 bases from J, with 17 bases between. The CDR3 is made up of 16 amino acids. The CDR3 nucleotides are TGCAGCGTTGAAGAAGGGCTCTGGGACGGCGCCTACGAGCAGTACTTC. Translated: CSVEEGLWDGAYEQYF.

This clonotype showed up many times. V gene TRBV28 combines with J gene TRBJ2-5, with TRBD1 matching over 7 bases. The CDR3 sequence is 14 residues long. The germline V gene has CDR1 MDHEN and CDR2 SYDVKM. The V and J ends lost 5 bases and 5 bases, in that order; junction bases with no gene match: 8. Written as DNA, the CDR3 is TGTGCCAGCAGTCTGACAGGGTCGGGGGAGACCCAGTACTTC. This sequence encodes CASSLTGSGETQYF.

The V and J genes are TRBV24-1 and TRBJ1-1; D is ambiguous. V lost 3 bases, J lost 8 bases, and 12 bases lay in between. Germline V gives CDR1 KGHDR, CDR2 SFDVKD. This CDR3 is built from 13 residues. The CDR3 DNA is TGTGCCACCAGTGATCCTCTTGGCGGGGAAGCTTTCTTT. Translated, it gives CATSDPLGGEAFF.

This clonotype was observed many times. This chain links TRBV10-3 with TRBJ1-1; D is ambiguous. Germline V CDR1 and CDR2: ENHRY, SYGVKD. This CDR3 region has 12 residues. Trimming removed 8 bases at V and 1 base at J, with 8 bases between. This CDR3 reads CAISTENTEAFF. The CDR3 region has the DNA TGTGCCATCTCGACGGAGAACACTGAAGCTTTCTTT.

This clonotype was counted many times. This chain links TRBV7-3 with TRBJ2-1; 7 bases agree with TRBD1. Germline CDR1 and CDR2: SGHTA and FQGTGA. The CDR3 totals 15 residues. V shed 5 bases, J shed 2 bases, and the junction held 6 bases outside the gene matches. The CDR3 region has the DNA TGTGCCAGCAGCGAGACAGGGAACCCCTACAATGAGCAGTTCTTC. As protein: CASSETGNPYNEQFF.

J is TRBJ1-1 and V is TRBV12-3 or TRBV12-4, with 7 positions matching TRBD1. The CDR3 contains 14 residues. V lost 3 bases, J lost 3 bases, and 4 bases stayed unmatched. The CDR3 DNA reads TGTGCCAGCAGTTTTTTACAGGGGTACACTGAAGCTTTCTTT. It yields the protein CASSFLQGYTEAFF.

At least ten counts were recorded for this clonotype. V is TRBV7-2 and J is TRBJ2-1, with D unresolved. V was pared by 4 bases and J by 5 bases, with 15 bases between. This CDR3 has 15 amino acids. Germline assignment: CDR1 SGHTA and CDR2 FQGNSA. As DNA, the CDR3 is TGTGCCAGCAGCTCTCTATGGCGTACAGACAATGAGCAGTTCTTC. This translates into CASSSLWRTDNEQFF.

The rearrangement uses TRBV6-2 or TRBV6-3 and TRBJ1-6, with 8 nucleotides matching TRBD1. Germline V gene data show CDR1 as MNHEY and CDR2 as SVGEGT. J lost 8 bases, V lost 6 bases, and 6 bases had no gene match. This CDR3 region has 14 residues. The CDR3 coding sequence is TGTGCCAGCAGGACCGGACAGGGTTATTCACCCCTCCACTTT. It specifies CASRTGQGYSPLHF.

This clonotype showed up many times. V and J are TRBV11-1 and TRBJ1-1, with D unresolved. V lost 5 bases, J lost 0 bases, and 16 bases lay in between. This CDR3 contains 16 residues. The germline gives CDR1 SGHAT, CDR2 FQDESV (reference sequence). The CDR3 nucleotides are TGTGCCAGCAGCAGTGAGGACGGGCGCGTGAACACTGAAGCTTTCTTT. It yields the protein CASSSEDGRVNTEAFF.

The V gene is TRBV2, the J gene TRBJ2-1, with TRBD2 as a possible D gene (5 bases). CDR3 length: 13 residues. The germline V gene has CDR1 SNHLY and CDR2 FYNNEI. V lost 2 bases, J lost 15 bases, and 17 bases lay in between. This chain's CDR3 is CASSEPGPEGWFF. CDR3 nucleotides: TGTGCCAGCAGTGAACCCGGACCCGAGGGATGGTTCTTC.

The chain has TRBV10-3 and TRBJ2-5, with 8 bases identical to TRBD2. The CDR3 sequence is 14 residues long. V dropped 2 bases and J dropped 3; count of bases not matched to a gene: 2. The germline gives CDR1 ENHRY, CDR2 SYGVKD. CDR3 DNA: TGTGCCATCAGTGAGCCGGGACTAGAAGAGACCCAGTACTTC. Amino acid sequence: CAISEPGLEETQYF.

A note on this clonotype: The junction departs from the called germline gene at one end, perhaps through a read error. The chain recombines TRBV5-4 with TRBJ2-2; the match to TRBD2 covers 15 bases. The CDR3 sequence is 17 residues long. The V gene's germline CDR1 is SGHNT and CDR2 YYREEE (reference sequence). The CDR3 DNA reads TGTGCCAGCAGCCGGGGACTAGCGGGGGGTCACACCGGGGAGCTGCTTTTT. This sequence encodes CASSRGLAGGHTGELLF.

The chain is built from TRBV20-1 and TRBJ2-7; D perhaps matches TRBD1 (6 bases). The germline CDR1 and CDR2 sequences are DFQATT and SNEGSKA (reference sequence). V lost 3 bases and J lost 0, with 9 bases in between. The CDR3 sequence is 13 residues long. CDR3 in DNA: TGCAGTGCTAGGGGGGACATCTCCTACGAGCAGTACTTC. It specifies CSARGDISYEQYF.

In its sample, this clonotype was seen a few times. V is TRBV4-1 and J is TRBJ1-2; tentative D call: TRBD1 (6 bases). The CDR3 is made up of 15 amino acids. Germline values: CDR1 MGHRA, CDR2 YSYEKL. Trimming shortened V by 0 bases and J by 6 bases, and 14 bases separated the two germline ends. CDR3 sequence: CASSQDWNREDGYTF. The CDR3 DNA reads TGCGCCAGCAGCCAAGATTGGAACAGGGAAGATGGCTACACCTTC.

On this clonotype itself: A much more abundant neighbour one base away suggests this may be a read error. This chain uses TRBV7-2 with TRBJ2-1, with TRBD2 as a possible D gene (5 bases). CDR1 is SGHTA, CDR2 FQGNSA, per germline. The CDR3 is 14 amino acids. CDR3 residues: CASSSSGFGNAQFF. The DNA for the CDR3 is TGTGCCAGCAGCTCGTCGGGGTTTGGAAATGCGCAGTTCTTC.

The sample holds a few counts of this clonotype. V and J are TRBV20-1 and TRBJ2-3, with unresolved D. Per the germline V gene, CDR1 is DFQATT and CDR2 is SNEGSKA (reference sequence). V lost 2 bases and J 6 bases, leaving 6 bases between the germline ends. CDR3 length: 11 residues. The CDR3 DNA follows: TGCAGTGCTAGAAGGGCGGATACGCAGTATTTT. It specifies CSARRADTQYF.

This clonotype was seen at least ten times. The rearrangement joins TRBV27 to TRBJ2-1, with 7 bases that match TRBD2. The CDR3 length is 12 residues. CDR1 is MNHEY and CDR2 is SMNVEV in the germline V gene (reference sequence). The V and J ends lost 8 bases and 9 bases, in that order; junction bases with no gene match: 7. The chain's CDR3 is CASGGEAGEQFF. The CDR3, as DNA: TGTGCCAGCGGGGGGGAGGCCGGTGAGCAGTTCTTC.

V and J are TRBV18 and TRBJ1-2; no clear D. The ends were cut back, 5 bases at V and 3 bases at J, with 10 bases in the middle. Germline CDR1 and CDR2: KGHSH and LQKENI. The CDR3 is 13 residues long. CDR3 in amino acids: CASSESVDYGYTF. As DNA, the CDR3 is TGTGCCAGCTCAGAATCCGTGGACTATGGCTACACCTTC.

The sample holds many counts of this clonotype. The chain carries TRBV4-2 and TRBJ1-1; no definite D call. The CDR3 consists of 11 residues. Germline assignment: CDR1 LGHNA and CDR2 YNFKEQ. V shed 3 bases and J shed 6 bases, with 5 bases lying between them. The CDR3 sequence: CASSQGSEAFF. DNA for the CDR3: TGTGCCAGCAGCCAGGGGTCTGAAGCTTTCTTT.

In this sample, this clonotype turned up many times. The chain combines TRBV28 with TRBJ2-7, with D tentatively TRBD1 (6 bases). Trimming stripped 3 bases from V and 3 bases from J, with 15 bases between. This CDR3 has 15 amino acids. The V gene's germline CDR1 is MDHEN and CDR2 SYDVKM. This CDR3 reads CASSFWDNLRYEQYF. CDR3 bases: TGTGCCAGCAGTTTCTGGGACAATCTCCGCTACGAGCAGTACTTC.

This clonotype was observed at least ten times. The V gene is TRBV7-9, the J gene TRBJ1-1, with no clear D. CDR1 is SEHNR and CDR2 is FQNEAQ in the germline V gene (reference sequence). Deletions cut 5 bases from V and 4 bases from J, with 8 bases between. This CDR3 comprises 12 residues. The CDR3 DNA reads TGTGCCAGCAGCCCTTCAGGCACTGAAGCTTTCTTT. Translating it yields CASSPSGTEAFF.

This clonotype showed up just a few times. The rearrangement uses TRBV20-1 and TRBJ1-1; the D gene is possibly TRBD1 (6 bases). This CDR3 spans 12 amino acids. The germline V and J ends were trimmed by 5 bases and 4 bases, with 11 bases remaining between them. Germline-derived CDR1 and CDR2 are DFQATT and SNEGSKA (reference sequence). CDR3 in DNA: TGCAGTGCTGCGGGGGCTGGCACTGAAGCTTTCTTT. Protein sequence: CSAAGAGTEAFF.

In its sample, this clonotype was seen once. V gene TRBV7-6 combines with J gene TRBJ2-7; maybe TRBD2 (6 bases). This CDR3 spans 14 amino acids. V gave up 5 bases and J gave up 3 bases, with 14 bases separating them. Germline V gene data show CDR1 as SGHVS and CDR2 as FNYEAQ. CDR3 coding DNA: TGTGCCAGCAGCCTTGGGACTGGGCTCTACGAGCAGTACGTC. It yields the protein CASSLGTGLYEQYV.

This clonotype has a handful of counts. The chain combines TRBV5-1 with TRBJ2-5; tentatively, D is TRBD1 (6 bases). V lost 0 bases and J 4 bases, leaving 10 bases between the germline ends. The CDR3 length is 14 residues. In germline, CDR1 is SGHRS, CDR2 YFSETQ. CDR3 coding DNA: TGCGCCAGCAGCTTGGCAGGGGTGGGAGAGACCCAGTACTTC. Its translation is CASSLAGVGETQYF.

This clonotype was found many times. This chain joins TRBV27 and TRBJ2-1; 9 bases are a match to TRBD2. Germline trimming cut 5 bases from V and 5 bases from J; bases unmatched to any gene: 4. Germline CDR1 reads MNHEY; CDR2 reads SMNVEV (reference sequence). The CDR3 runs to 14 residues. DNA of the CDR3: TGTGCCAGCAGTATCCTAGCGGGAAACAATGAGCAGTTCTTC. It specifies CASSILAGNNEQFF.

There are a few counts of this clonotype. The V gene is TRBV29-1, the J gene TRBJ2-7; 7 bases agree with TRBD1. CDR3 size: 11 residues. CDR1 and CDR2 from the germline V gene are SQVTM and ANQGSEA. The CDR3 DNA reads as TGCAGGAGGGACAGAGCTTACGAGCAGTACTTC. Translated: CRRDRAYEQYF.

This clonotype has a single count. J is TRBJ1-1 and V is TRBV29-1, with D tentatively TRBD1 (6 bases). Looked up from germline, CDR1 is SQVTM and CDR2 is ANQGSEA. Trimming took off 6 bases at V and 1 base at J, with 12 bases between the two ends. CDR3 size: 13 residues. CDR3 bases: TGCAGCGTATCGGACAGTCAGAACACTGAAGCTTTCTTT. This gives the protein CSVSDSQNTEAFF.

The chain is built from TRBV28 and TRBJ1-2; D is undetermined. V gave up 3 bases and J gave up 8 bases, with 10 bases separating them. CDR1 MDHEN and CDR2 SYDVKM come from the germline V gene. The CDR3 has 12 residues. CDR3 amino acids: CASSLRRYGYTF. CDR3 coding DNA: TGTGCCAGCAGTTTGAGGCGGTACGGCTACACCTTC.

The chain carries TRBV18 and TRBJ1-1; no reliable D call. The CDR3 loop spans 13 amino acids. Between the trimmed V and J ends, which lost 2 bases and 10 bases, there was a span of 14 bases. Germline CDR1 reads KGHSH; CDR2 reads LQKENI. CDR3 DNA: TGTGCCAGCTCACCAAGGTCTGAAGGCGGAGCTTTCTTT. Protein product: CASSPRSEGGAFF. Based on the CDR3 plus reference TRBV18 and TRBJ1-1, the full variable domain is NAGVMQNPRHLVRRRGQEARLRCSPMKGHSHVYWYRQLPEEGLKFMVYLQKENIIDESGMPKERFSAEFPKEGPSILRIQQVVRGDSAAYFCASSPRSEGGAFFGQGTRLTVV.

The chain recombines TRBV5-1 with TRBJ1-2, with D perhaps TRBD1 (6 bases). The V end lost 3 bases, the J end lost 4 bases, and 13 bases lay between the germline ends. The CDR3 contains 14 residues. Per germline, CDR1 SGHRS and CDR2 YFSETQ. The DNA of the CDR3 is TGCGCCAGCAGCTGGGACAAGACATCCTATGGCTACACCTTC. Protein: CASSWDKTSYGYTF.

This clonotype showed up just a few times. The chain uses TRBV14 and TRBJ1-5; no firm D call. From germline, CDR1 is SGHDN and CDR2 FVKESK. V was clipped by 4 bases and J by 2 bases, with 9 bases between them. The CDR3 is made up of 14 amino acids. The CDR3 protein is CASSPGSRNQPQHF. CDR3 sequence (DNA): TGTGCCAGCAGCCCGGGATCACGCAATCAGCCCCAGCATTTT.